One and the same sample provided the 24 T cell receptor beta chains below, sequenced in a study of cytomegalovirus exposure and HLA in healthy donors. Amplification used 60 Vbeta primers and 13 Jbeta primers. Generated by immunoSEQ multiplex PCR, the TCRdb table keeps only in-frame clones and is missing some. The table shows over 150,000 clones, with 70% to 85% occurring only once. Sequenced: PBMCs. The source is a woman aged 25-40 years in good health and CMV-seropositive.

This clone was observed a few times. The CDR3 sequence is CASSRGQANTEAFF. CDR3 DNA sequence: TGTGCCAGCTCCCGCGGACAGGCGAACACTGAAGCTTTCTTT. The chain links TRBV18 to TRBJ1-1; 7 nucleotides agree with TRBD1. The V gene end was trimmed by 6 bases and the J gene end by 1 base; junction bases not matched to a gene: 5. The CDR3 covers 14 residues. Germline CDR1 KGHSH, CDR2 LQKENI.

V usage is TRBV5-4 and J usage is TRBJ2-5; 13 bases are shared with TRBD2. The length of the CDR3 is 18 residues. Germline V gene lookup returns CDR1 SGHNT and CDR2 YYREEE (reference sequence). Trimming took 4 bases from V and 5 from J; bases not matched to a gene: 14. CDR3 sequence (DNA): TGTGCCAGCAGCCGAGGACTAGCGGGAGCTTCGGGGTTGGAGACCCAGTACTTC. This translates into CASSRGLAGASGLETQYF.

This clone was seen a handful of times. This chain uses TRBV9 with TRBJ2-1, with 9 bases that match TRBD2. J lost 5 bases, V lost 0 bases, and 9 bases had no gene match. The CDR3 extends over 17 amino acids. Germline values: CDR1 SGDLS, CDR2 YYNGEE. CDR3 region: CASSVGISGSTDNEQFF. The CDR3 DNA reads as TGTGCCAGCAGCGTAGGAATTAGCGGGAGTACGGACAATGAGCAGTTCTTC.

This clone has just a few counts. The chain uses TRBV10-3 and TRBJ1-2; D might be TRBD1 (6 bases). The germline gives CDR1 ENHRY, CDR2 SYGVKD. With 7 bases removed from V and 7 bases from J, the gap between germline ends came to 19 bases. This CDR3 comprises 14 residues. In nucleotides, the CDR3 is TGTGCCATCAACCCTACTGGGGACAACGCTGGCTACACCTTC. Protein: CAINPTGDNAGYTF.

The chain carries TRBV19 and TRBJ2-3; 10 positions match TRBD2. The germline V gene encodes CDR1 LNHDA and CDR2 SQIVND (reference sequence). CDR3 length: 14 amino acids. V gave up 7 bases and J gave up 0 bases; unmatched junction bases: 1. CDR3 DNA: TGTGCCAGTAAGACTAGCGGGAGCACAGATACGCAGTATTTT. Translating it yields CASKTSGSTDTQYF.

CDR3 amino acids: CASSGENYGYTF. The CDR3, as DNA: TGTGCCAGCTCAGGGGAAAACTATGGCTACACCTTC. The chain has TRBV2 and TRBJ1-2; perhaps TRBD1 as D (6 bases). Germline loops: CDR1 SNHLY, CDR2 FYNNEI. The length of the CDR3 is 12 residues. Trimming stripped 8 bases from V and 2 bases from J, with 9 bases between.

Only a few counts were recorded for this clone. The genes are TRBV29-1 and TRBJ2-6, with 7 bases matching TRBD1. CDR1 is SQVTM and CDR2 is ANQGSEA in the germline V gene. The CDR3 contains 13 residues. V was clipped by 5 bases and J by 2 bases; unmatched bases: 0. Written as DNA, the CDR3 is TGCAGCGTTACAGGGGCTGGGGCCAACGTCCTGACTTTC. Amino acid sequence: CSVTGAGANVLTF.

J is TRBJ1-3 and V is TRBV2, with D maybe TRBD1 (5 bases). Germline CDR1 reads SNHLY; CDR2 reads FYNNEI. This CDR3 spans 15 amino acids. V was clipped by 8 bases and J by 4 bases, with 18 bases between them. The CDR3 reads CASWSAGVQGNTIYF. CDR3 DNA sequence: TGTGCCAGCTGGTCCGCGGGGGTACAAGGAAACACCATATATTTT.

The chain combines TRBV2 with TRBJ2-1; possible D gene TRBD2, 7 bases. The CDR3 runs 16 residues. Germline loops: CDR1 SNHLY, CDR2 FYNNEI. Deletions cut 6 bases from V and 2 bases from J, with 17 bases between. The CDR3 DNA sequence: TGTGCCAGCAGCGAGGGAGGGGGGGGAACCTACAATGAGCAGTTCTTC. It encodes CASSEGGGGTYNEQFF.

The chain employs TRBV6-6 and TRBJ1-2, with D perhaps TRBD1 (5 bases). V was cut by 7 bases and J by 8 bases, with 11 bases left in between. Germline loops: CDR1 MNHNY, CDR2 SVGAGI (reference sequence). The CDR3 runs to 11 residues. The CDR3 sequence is CASTDRGGYTF. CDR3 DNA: TGTGCCAGCACAGACCGGGGGGGCTACACCTTC.

In nucleotides, the CDR3 is TGTGCCAGCAGAAACAGGGGTGGTGGCTACACCTTC. Its protein product is CASRNRGGGYTF. The V and J genes are TRBV9 and TRBJ1-2, with 7 bases aligning to TRBD1. CDR3 length: 12 amino acids. Germline loops: CDR1 SGDLS, CDR2 YYNGEE. J gave up 7 bases and V 5 bases, and 5 bases lay outside the gene matches.

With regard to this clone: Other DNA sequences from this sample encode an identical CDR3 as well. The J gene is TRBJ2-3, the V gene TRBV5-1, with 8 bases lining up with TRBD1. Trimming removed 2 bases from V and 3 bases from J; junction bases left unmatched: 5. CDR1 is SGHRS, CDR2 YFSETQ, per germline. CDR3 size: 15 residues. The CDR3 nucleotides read TGCGCCAGCAGCTTATCCGGGACAGGTACAGATACGCAGTATTTT. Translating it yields CASSLSGTGTDTQYF.

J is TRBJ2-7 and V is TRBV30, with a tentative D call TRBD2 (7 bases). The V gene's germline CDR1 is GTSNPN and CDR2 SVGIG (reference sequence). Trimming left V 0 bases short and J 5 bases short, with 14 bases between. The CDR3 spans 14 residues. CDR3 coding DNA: TGTGCCTGGAGTGTACTAGGGGGGGGGCACGAGCAGTACTTC. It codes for CAWSVLGGGHEQYF.

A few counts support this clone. CDR3 sequence reads: CASSYAGFDVLTF. In nucleotides, the CDR3 is TGTGCCAGCAGTTACGCAGGATTTGACGTCCTGACTTTC. This chain connects TRBV6-5 to TRBJ2-6; D gene unclear. Per the germline V gene, CDR1 is MNHEY and CDR2 is SVGAGI. Trimming left V 2 bases short and J 11 bases short, with 10 bases between. This CDR3 is 13 amino acids long.

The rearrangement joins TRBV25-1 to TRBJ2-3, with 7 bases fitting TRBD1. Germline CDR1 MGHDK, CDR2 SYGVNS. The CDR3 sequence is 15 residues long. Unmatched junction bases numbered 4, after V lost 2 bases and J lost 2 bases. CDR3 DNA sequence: TGTGCCAGCAGTGAAGGGACAGTCTACACAGATACGCAGTATTTT. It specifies CASSEGTVYTDTQYF.

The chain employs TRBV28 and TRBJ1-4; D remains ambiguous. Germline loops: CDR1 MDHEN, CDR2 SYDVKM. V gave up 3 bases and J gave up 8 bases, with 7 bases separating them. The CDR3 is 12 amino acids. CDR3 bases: TGTGCCAGCAGTTTTTCAGGCGAAAAACTGTTTTTT. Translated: CASSFSGEKLFF.

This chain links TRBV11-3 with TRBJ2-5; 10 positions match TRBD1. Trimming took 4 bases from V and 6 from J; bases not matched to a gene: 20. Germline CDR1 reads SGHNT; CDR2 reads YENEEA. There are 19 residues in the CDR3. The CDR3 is CASSSSGYRDRGLGKTQYF. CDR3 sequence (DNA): TGTGCCAGCAGCTCAAGCGGTTACCGGGACAGGGGTTTGGGAAAGACCCAGTACTTC.

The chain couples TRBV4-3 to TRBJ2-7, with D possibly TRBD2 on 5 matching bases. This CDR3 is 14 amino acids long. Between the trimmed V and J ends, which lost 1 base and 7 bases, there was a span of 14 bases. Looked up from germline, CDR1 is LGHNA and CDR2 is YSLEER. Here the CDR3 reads CASSQGDKGGEQYF. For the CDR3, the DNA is TGCGCCAGCAGCCAAGGTGACAAGGGCGGGGAGCAGTACTTC.

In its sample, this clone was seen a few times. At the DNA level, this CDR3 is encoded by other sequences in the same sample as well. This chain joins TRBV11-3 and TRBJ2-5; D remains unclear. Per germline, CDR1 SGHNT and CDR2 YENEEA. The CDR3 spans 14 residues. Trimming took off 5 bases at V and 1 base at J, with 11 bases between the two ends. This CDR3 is CASSARRGQETQYF. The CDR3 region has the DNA TGTGCCAGCAGCGCGCGCCGTGGCCAAGAGACCCAGTACTTC.

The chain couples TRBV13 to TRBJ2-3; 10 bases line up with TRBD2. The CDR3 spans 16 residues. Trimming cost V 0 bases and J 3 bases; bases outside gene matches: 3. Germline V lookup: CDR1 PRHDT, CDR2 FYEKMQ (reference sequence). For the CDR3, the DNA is TGTGCCAGCAGCTTAGGTTTAGCGGGAGGTACAGATACGCAGTATTTT. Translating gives CASSLGLAGGTDTQYF.

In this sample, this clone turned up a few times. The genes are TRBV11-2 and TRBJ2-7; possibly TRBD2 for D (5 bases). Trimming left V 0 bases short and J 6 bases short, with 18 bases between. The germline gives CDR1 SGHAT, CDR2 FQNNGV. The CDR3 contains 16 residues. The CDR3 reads CASSLDNFPSQGEQYF. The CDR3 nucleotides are TGTGCCAGCAGCTTAGATAATTTTCCTAGCCAAGGCGAGCAGTACTTC.

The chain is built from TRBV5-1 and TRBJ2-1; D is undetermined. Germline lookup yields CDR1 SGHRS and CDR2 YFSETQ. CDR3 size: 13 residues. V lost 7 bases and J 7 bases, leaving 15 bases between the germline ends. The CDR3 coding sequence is TGCGCCAGCTCCCCCTCTAGTACGAATGAGCAGTTCTTC. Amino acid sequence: CASSPSSTNEQFF.

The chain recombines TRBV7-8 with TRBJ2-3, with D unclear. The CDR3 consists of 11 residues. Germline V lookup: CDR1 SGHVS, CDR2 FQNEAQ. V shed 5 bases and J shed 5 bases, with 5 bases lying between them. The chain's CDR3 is CASSRGDTQYF. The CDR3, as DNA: TGTGCCAGCAGCCGCGGAGATACGCAGTATTTT.

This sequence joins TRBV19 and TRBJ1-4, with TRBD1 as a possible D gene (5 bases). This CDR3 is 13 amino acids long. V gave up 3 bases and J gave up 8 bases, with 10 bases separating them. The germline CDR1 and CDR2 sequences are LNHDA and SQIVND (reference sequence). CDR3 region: CASSIGGNEKLFF. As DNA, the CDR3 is TGTGCCAGTAGTATCGGGGGGAACGAAAAACTGTTTTTT.